Each of the 24 T cell receptor beta chains below was sequenced from the same sample in a study of blood T cell repertoires in COVID-19. Profiled with immunoSEQ multiplex PCR; TCRdb holds only in-frame clones, not every one. The data contain over 65,000 clones, around four fifths of them seen just once; the ten biggest clones take up approximately 20%. Sequencing was performed on peripheral blood. These TCRs come from a man of 80 years or more with active or convalescent COVID-19.

This chain joins TRBV6-6 and TRBJ1-4; TRBD1 might be the D (5 bases). The CDR3 is 15 residues long. V was clipped by 2 bases and J by 8 bases, with 15 bases between them. CDR1 is MNHNY, CDR2 SVGAGI, per germline (reference sequence). CDR3 DNA sequence: TGTGCCAGCAGTTACGCTCAGGGCGATTACGAAAAACTGTTTTTT. Its protein is CASSYAQGDYEKLFF.

The sample holds one count of this clone. The rearrangement joins TRBV6-5 to TRBJ1-1, with 9 bases aligning to TRBD1. This CDR3 spans 15 amino acids. Trimming took 3 bases from V and 6 from J; bases not matched to a gene: 8. Germline V CDR1 and CDR2: MNHEY, SVGAGI. CDR3 nucleotides: TGTGCCAGCAGTTATGGGGGGACAGGGTTCTCTGAAGCTTTCTTT. Its protein product is CASSYGGTGFSEAFF.

This clone was recorded a few times. This chain connects TRBV7-2 to TRBJ1-1; weak D call: TRBD1 (6 bases). Germline V gene lookup returns CDR1 SGHTA and CDR2 FQGNSA. Trimming pared 5 bases from V and 4 bases from J, leaving 14 bases between. The CDR3 length is 14 residues. Here the CDR3 DNA reads TGTGCCAGCAGCACAGGGCTGTCGGGCACTGAAGCTTTCTTT. Translating it yields CASSTGLSGTEAFF.

This sequence joins TRBV6-5 and TRBJ2-7; 11 positions agree with TRBD2. V trimming: 5 bases; J trimming: 5 bases; junction bases outside the gene matches: 5. This CDR3 contains 14 residues. CDR1 and CDR2 (germline): MNHEY, SVGAGI. CDR3 sequence (DNA): TGTGCCAGCAGTAGACTAGCGGGGATCCACGAGCAGTACGTC. This codes for CASSRLAGIHEQYV.

The chain couples TRBV28 to TRBJ1-4; a possible D gene is TRBD1 (6 bases). The CDR3 runs 12 residues. From germline, CDR1 is MDHEN and CDR2 SYDVKM. Trimming pared 6 bases from V and 11 bases from J, leaving 13 bases between. The CDR3 sequence: CASRQDSHKLFF. The CDR3 DNA reads as TGTGCCAGCAGACAGGACAGTCACAAACTGTTTTTT.

This chain links TRBV14 with TRBJ1-2; D is ambiguous. Trimming stripped 3 bases from V and 5 bases from J, with 19 bases between. Germline CDR1 is SGHDN and CDR2 is FVKESK. The CDR3 is 16 amino acids. CDR3 loop: CASSQNIHPRSYGYTF. The CDR3 coding sequence is TGTGCCAGCAGCCAGAATATACACCCGAGGTCATATGGCTACACCTTC.

This clone has a single count. J is TRBJ2-7 and V is TRBV21-1; the table assigns TRBD2, which was not confirmed against the DNA. TRBV21-1 counts as a pseudogene. The CDR3 runs to 11 residues. CDR3 sequence reads: CANSPGVEQYV. The CDR3 coding sequence is TGTGCCAACAGCCCGGGGGTCGAGCAGTACGTC.

This CDR3 reads CASSLGGTREAFF. In DNA, the CDR3 is TGTGCCAGCAGCTTAGGCGGGACCCGAGAAGCTTTCTTT. This chain links TRBV11-2 with TRBJ1-1; a possible D gene is TRBD1 (5 bases). V lost 1 base, J lost 8 bases, and 11 bases lay in between. This CDR3 is built from 13 residues. Germline V CDR1 and CDR2: SGHAT, FQNNGV.

V gene TRBV5-1 combines with J gene TRBJ2-2; 7 bases agree with TRBD2. CDR1 is SGHRS, CDR2 YFSETQ, per germline. This CDR3 has 15 amino acids. V lost 5 bases to trimming and J lost 7 bases; unmatched junction nucleotides: 11. DNA of the CDR3: TGCGCCAGCAGTCGTTTCTCTAGCGGAGGCGGGGAGCTGTTTTTT. This gives the protein CASSRFSSGGGELFF.

The chain is built from TRBV18 and TRBJ2-7; no clear D gene. CDR3 length: 14 residues. V was clipped by 4 bases and J by 6 bases, with 16 bases between them. CDR1 is KGHSH and CDR2 is LQKENI in the germline V gene. The CDR3 DNA follows: TGTGCCAGCTCACTCTACCCCGACAATCCCGAGCAGTACGTC. Its protein is CASSLYPDNPEQYV.

This clone was counted a single time. V gene TRBV9 combines with J gene TRBJ1-1; D unresolved. This CDR3 contains 16 residues. Germline assignment: CDR1 SGDLS and CDR2 YYNGEE. Trimming cost V 2 bases and J 0 bases, with 14 bases left between them. CDR3 nucleotides: TGTGCCAGCAGCGTGGGAGGTGGCCGCTTGAACACTGAAGCTTTCTTT. Translation: CASSVGGGRLNTEAFF.

This chain joins TRBV28 and TRBJ2-7; D may be TRBD2 (7 bases). Trimming removed 7 bases at V and 5 bases at J, with 21 bases between. Germline loops: CDR1 MDHEN, CDR2 SYDVKM. The CDR3 extends over 15 amino acids. The CDR3: CASTSSRGGFNEQYV. CDR3 DNA sequence: TGTGCCAGCACCTCGTCGAGGGGGGGGTTCAACGAGCAGTACGTC.

J is TRBJ1-6 and V is TRBV7-9, with 7 bases aligning to TRBD1. The CDR3 consists of 14 residues. V shed 5 bases, J shed 8 bases, and the junction held 6 bases outside the gene matches. Per the germline V gene, CDR1 is SEHNR and CDR2 is FQNEAQ (reference sequence). The CDR3 loop reads CASSLDRSDSPLHF. DNA of the CDR3: TGTGCCAGCAGCCTGGACAGGTCCGATTCACCCCTCCACTTT.

The rearrangement links TRBV6-5 to TRBJ2-7; the D is unclear. Germline V gives CDR1 MNHEY, CDR2 SVGAGI. Trimming removed 7 bases from V and 6 bases from J, with 16 bases in between. The CDR3 totals 13 residues. This CDR3 is CASTYPMHGEQYV. CDR3 DNA sequence: TGTGCCAGCACCTACCCTATGCATGGCGAGCAGTACGTC.

This chain joins TRBV5-4 and TRBJ2-2, with TRBD2 matching 7 bases. Germline CDR1 SGHNT, CDR2 YYREEE (reference sequence). The V and J ends lost 4 bases and 1 base, in that order; junction bases with no gene match: 7. This CDR3 is 16 amino acids long. The CDR3 reads CASSPFGGKNTGELFF. CDR3 in DNA: TGTGCCAGCAGCCCGTTCGGGGGGAAGAACACCGGGGAGCTGTTTTTT.

The rearrangement uses TRBV7-8 and TRBJ2-1; 9 bases align to TRBD2. The CDR3 length is 15 residues. The germline V gene has CDR1 SGHVS and CDR2 FQNEAQ. Trimming cost V 5 bases and J 12 bases; bases outside gene matches: 14. The CDR3 protein is CASSPILAGVRGQFF. As DNA, the CDR3 is TGTGCCAGCAGCCCCATACTAGCGGGTGTGCGCGGGCAGTTCTTC.

This rearrangement joins TRBV6-5 to TRBJ2-3, with 8 nucleotides matching TRBD2. This CDR3 has 15 amino acids. Germline lookup yields CDR1 MNHEY and CDR2 SVGAGI. Losses at the gene ends were 6 bases for V and 2 bases for J; bases not matched to a gene: 7. CDR3 DNA: TGTGCCAGCAGAAAGACTAGCGCCCACACAGATACGCAGTATTTT. It is translated as CASRKTSAHTDTQYF.

The V call is TRBV6-5, the J call TRBJ1-1, with no clear D. This CDR3 has 12 amino acids. Between the trimmed V and J ends, which lost 11 bases and 9 bases, there was a span of 19 bases. CDR1 is MNHEY, CDR2 SVGAGI, per germline. The CDR3 region has the DNA TGTGCCGCCACACCGGGAGGAGGGAAAGCTTTCTTT. Amino acid sequence: CAATPGGGKAFF.

This chain uses TRBV2 with TRBJ2-3; TRBD2 agrees at 7 bases. The CDR3 has 14 residues. V gave up 8 bases and J gave up 0 bases; unmatched junction bases: 5. Germline lookup yields CDR1 SNHLY and CDR2 FYNNEI. As DNA, the CDR3 is TGTGCCAGCCCGTCGGGGGGTAGCACAGATACGCAGTATTTT. It specifies CASPSGGSTDTQYF. Full variable domain (remainder filled in from reference TRBV2 and TRBJ2-3): EPEVTQTPSHQVTQMGQEVILRCVPISNHLYFYWYRQILGQKVEFLVSFYNNEISEKSEIFDDQFSVERPDGSNFTLKIRSTKLEDSAMYFCASPSGGSTDTQYFGPGTRLTVL.

The V and J genes are TRBV10-3 and TRBJ2-7; 8 bases are shared with TRBD1. The CDR3 covers 13 residues. J lost 6 bases, V lost 3 bases, and 4 bases had no gene match. Germline V gene data show CDR1 as ENHRY and CDR2 as SYGVKD. The CDR3 loop reads CAISEQGGFEQYV. CDR3 coding DNA: TGTGCCATCAGTGAACAGGGGGGTTTCGAGCAGTACGTC.

This chain links TRBV6-5 with TRBJ2-5, with D uncertain. Germline CDR1 reads MNHEY; CDR2 reads SVGAGI. The V gene lost 6 bases and the J gene lost 0 bases, with 8 bases spanning the gap. This CDR3 contains 13 residues. The CDR3 here is CASSINYQETQYF. CDR3 in DNA: TGTGCCAGCAGCATCAACTACCAAGAGACCCAGTACTTC.

The J gene is TRBJ1-5, the V gene TRBV21-1; TRBD1, the D gene given by the table, was not confirmed from the DNA. TRBV21-1 is assigned pseudogene status. This CDR3 is built from 17 residues. Here the CDR3 reads CASSSHPQGASNQPQHF. CDR3 DNA: TGTGCCAGCAGCAGTCACCCACAGGGGGCTAGCAATCAGCCCCAGCATTTT.

This sequence joins TRBV11-3 and TRBJ2-2; 8 bases map to TRBD1. CDR1 SGHNT and CDR2 YENEEA come from the germline V gene. J was trimmed by 4 bases and V by 6 bases; bases with no gene match: 4. The CDR3 spans 14 residues. CDR3 residues: CASRATGGTGELFF. The CDR3 coding sequence is TGTGCCAGCAGGGCAACAGGGGGCACCGGGGAGCTGTTTTTT.

The V call is TRBV2, the J call TRBJ2-5; 9 nucleotides align to TRBD1. Germline V gene data show CDR1 as SNHLY and CDR2 as FYNNEI. J was trimmed by 1 base and V by 6 bases; bases with no gene match: 6. The CDR3 is 15 amino acids. In DNA, the CDR3 is TGTGCCAGCAGCGTGGACAGGGGCTTCCAAGAGACCCAGTACTTC. This translates into CASSVDRGFQETQYF.